Sequencing of this T cell receptor beta chain was carried out in a study of Graves' ophthalmopathy and Graves' hyperthyroidism. Study-level results: Clonotypes were expanded in thyroid at above 0.001 frequency, and most also appeared in blood.

Turning to this clonotype: Its target is not known.

Other autoimmune diseases, uncontrolled infections, pregnancy or lactation ruled patients out of participation. Orbital computed tomography and thyroid ultrasound, along with TRAb, serum thyroxine and clinical symptoms, underpinned diagnosis. From fresh peripheral blood, 10 ml in volume, the PBMCs were obtained. RNA transcripts were the template, and TCR beta CDR3 regions were amplified from them. After a first-round RT-PCR with HTBI primers, a second-round multiplex PCR was run. MiXCR was run by TCRdb on the multiplex PCR reads, yielding one entry per CDR3 protein. The sample lists about 660,000 distinct CDR3 sequences; 35% to 50% were seen once. Sequencing was carried out using peripheral blood. This TCR came from an adult man with Graves' ophthalmopathy.

CDR3 sequence: CASGLFREGIGWTQYF. CDR3 DNA sequence: TGTGCTAGTGGTTTATTTAGGGAGGGCATAGGATGGACCCAGTACTTC. The chain recombines TRBV12-5 with TRBJ2-5, with 7 bases identical to TRBD2. Germline V gives CDR1 LGHNT, CDR2 FRNRAP. J gave up 7 bases and V 3 bases, and 14 bases lay outside the gene matches. The CDR3 loop spans 16 amino acids.